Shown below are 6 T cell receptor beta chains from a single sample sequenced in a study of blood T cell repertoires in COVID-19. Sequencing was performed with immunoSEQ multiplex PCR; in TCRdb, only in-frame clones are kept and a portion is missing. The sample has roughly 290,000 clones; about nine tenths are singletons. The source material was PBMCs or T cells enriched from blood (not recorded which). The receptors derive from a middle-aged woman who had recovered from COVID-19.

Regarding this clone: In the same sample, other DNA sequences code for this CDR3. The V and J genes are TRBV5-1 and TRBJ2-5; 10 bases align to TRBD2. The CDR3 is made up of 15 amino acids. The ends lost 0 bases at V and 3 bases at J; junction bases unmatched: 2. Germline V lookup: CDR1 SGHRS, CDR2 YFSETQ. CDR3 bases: TGCGCCAGCAGCTTGGCCGGGACTAGCGAAGAGACCCAGTACTTC. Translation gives CASSLAGTSEETQYF.

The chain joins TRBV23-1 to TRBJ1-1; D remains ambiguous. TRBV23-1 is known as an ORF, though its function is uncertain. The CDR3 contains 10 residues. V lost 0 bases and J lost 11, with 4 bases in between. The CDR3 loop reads CASSQSGAFF. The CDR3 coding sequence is TGCGCCAGCAGTCAATCGGGCGCTTTCTTT.

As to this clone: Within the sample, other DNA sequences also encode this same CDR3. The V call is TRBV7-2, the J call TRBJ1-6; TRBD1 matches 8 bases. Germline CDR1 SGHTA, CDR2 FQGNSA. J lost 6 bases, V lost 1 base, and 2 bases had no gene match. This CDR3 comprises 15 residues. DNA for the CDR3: TGTGCCAGCAGCTTAGACAGGGGGGGTAATTCACCCCTCCACTTT. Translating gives CASSLDRGGNSPLHF.

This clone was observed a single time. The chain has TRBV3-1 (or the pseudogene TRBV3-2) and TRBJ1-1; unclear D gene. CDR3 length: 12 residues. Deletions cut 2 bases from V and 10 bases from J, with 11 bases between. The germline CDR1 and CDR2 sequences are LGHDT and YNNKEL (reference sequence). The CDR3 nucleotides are TGTGCCAGCAGCCAATCCTATACGGTAGCTTTCTTT. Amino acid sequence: CASSQSYTVAFF.

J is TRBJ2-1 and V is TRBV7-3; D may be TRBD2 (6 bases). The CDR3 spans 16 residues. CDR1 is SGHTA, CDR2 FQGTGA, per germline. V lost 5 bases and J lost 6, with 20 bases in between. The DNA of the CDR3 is TGTGCCAGCAGCGTCACTAGCTCTCGCTCGTCCAATGAGCAGTTCTTC. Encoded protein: CASSVTSSRSSNEQFF.

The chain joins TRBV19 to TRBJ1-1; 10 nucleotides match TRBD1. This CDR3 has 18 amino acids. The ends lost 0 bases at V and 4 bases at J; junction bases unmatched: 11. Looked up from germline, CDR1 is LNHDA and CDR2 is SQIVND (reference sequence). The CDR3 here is CASSIEGRQGASGTEAFF. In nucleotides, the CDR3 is TGTGCCAGTAGTATAGAGGGGAGACAGGGGGCGTCTGGCACTGAAGCTTTCTTT.